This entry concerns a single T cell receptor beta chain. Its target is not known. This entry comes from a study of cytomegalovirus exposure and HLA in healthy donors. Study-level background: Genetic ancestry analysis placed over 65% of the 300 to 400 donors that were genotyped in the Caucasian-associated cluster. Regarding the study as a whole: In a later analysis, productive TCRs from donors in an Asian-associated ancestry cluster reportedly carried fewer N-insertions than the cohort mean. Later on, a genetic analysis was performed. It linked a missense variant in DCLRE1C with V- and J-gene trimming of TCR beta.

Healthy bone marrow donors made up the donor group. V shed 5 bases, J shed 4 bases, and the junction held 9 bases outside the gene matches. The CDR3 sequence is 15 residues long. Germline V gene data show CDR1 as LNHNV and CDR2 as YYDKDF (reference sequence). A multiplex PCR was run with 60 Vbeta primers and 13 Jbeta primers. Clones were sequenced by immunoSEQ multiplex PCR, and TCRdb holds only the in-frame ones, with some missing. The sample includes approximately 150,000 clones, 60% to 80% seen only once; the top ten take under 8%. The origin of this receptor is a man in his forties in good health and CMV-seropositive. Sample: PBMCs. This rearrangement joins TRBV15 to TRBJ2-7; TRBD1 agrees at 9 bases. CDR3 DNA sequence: TGTGCCACCAGCTCGACAGGGGGGAACTTGTACGAGCAGTACTTC. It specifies CATSSTGGNLYEQYF.